This T cell receptor (beta chain) was identified in a study of monozygotic twins with cystic fibrosis. The study's findings and limits: Low clonality (median approximately 0.0095) suggested a mostly naive repertoire. Monozygotic CF twin pairs shared significantly more nucleotide-identical clonotypes than unrelated CF individuals did.

Repertoires were generated with immunoSEQ multiplex PCR, while TCRdb's copy carries only in-frame clones and drops some. The table has about 30,000 clones, just under 85% seen once. This clone came up a few times. Its antigen is unknown. The ends were cut back, 7 bases at V and 5 bases at J, with 14 bases in the middle. Germline V gene lookup returns CDR1 LNHDA and CDR2 SQIVND (reference sequence). The length of the CDR3 is 13 residues. Sequenced material: blood. The J gene is TRBJ1-2, the V gene TRBV19; D ambiguous. The TCR sequence derives from a girl aged 2-10 years with cystic fibrosis. CDR3 amino acids: CASNRFTGYGYTF. CDR3 nucleotide sequence: TGTGCCAGTAATCGTTTCACCGGGTATGGCTACACCTTC.